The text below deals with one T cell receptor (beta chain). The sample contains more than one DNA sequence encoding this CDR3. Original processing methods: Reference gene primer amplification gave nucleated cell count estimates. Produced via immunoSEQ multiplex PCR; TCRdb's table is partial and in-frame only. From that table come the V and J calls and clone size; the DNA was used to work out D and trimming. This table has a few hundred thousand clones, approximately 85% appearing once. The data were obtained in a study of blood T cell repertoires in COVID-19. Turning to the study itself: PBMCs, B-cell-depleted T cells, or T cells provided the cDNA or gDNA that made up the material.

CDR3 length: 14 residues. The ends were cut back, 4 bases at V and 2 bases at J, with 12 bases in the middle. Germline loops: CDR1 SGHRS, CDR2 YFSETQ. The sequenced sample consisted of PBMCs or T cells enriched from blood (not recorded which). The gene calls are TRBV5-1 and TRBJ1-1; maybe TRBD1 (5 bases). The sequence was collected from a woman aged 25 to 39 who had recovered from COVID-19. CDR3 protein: CASSPTGGNTEAFF. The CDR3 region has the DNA TGCGCCAGCAGCCCGACGGGGGGAAACACTGAAGCTTTCTTT.